A single sample is the source of the 27 T cell receptor beta chains below, sequenced in a study of blood T cell repertoires in COVID-19. Clones were read by immunoSEQ multiplex PCR, and TCRdb kept only the in-frame ones, dropping some. The table lists 100,000 to 150,000 clones, approximately 85% of them singletons, with roughly a sixth in the top ten. Source material: peripheral blood. The receptor set was obtained from a man aged 25-40 years with COVID-19, enrolled during active disease.

The chain recombines TRBV29-1 with TRBJ1-1; no definite D call. Germline V gene sequence: CDR1 SQVTM, CDR2 ANQGSEA. The CDR3 totals 13 residues. Trimming removed 2 bases from V and 1 base from J, with 8 bases in between. The CDR3 region has the DNA TGCAGCGTTGAATCTGGGAGGAACACTGAAGCTTTCTTT. Encoded protein: CSVESGRNTEAFF.

In DNA, the CDR3 is TGTGCCAGCAGCCAAGCCTGGATGCGGGCGGGGGCCGGCGAGCAGTACTTC. This sequence encodes CASSQAWMRAGAGEQYF. The chain carries TRBV7-8 and TRBJ2-7; tentative D call: TRBD2 (7 bases). CDR1 SGHVS and CDR2 FQNEAQ come from the germline V gene. Trimming cost V 5 bases and J 6 bases, with 26 bases left between them. The CDR3 sequence is 17 residues long. Filled out from reference TRBV7-8 and TRBJ2-7, the complete variable domain reads GAGVSQSPRYKVAKRGQDVALRCDPISGHVSLFWYQQALGQGPEFLTYFQNEAQLDKSGLPSDRFFAERPEGSVSTLKIQRTQQEDSAVYLCASSQAWMRAGAGEQYFGPGTRLTVT.

V and J are TRBV28 and TRBJ2-7; possible D gene TRBD1, 6 bases. The CDR3 runs 13 residues. With 3 bases removed from V and 0 bases from J, the gap between germline ends came to 6 bases. In germline, CDR1 is MDHEN, CDR2 SYDVKM. The CDR3 DNA is TGTGCCAGCAGTTTGACAGGCTCCTACGAGCAGTACTTC. This translates into CASSLTGSYEQYF.

This rearrangement joins TRBV28 to TRBJ1-2, with D tentatively TRBD1 (6 bases). V lost 7 bases to trimming and J lost 8 bases, with 23 bases between them. CDR1 is MDHEN, CDR2 SYDVKM, per germline. The CDR3 is made up of 15 amino acids. The CDR3 bases are TGTGCCAGCAATCCACAGAGCGGGGGGCGCCTCGGCTACACCTTC. Translating gives CASNPQSGGRLGYTF.

This clone appeared once. V usage is TRBV4-1 and J usage is TRBJ1-3; D is possibly TRBD1 (5 bases). V lost 4 bases, J lost 0 bases, and 13 bases lay in between. The CDR3 consists of 16 residues. Germline V gene sequence: CDR1 MGHRA, CDR2 YSYEKL. CDR3 in DNA: TGCGCCAGCAGCCCAAGACAGTCGAGCTCTGGAAACACCATATATTTT. Residues: CASSPRQSSSGNTIYF.

The chain couples TRBV19 to TRBJ2-7; D is possibly TRBD1 (6 bases). The V gene's germline CDR1 is LNHDA and CDR2 SQIVND (reference sequence). V was trimmed by 5 bases and J by 5 bases, leaving 16 bases between them. There are 14 residues in the CDR3. In nucleotides, the CDR3 is TGTGCCAGTAGTTCGCAGGGGACGGATCACGAGCAGTACTTC. This translates into CASSSQGTDHEQYF.

This chain connects TRBV7-9 to TRBJ2-2; a possible D gene is TRBD1 (5 bases). Germline CDR1 and CDR2: SEHNR and FQNEAQ (reference sequence). The V and J ends lost 4 bases and 4 bases respectively, with 10 bases between them. The CDR3 sequence is 14 residues long. CDR3 residues: CASSSEGVTGELFF. CDR3 DNA: TGTGCCAGCAGCTCCGAAGGGGTCACCGGGGAGCTGTTTTTT.

The chain employs TRBV4-1 and TRBJ1-3; D is unresolved. The V gene's germline CDR1 is MGHRA and CDR2 YSYEKL. CDR3 size: 16 residues. Trimming pared 3 bases from V and 7 bases from J, leaving 19 bases between. The CDR3 reads CASSQLAGIRANTIYF. CDR3 coding DNA: TGCGCCAGCAGCCAGCTTGCCGGGATCCGGGCGAACACCATATATTTT.

This chain joins TRBV27 and TRBJ2-1; the match to TRBD1 covers 9 bases. After removal of 6 bases from V and 8 bases from J, the junction contained 8 bases not matched to a gene. Germline loops: CDR1 MNHEY, CDR2 SMNVEV (reference sequence). CDR3 length: 14 amino acids. CDR3 protein: CASRSLDRGDEQFF. The CDR3 DNA sequence: TGTGCCAGCAGGAGCTTGGACAGGGGAGATGAGCAGTTCTTC.

This chain links TRBV5-1 with TRBJ2-5; TRBD2 agrees at 8 bases. The CDR3 runs to 15 residues. The trim removed 1 base at V and 5 bases at J, leaving 7 bases unmatched. Germline-derived CDR1 and CDR2 are SGHRS and YFSETQ. CDR3 residues: CASSLNGGAGETQYF. CDR3 coding DNA: TGCGCCAGCAGCTTGAACGGGGGGGCCGGGGAGACCCAGTACTTC.

This clone was counted a few times. The rearrangement joins TRBV28 to TRBJ1-1; 9 nucleotides match TRBD1. V shed 5 bases and J 2 bases; nucleotides not matched to a gene: 9. Germline lookup yields CDR1 MDHEN and CDR2 SYDVKM. This CDR3 contains 16 residues. The CDR3 reads CASSLPGTGNNTEAFF. Here the CDR3 DNA reads TGTGCCAGCAGTCTCCCCGGGACAGGGAACAACACTGAAGCTTTCTTT. The whole variable domain, remainder taken from reference TRBV28 and TRBJ1-1, is DVKVTQSSRYLVKRTGEKVFLECVQDMDHENMFWYRQDPGLGLRLIYFSYDVKMKEKGDIPEGYSVSREKKERFSLILESASTNQTSMYLCASSLPGTGNNTEAFFGQGTRLTVV.

The gene calls are TRBV7-2 and TRBJ1-2; the match to TRBD1 covers 8 bases. CDR1 is SGHTA, CDR2 FQGNSA, per germline. V lost 5 bases and J lost 6; bases outside the gene matches: 11. CDR3 length: 15 amino acids. DNA for the CDR3: TGTGCCAGCAGCACTCAGGGGGCGCGGGAGCATGGCTACACCTTC. Protein: CASSTQGAREHGYTF.

This clone was found a few times. The rearrangement links TRBV29-1 to TRBJ1-1, with unresolved D. Germline CDR1 reads SQVTM; CDR2 reads ANQGSEA. The CDR3 is made up of 13 amino acids. V lost 8 bases, J lost 4 bases, and 17 bases lay in between. CDR3 nucleotide sequence: TGCAGCTACCTAGACCCTTTGGGCACTGAAGCTTTCTTT. It translates to CSYLDPLGTEAFF.

V and J are TRBV5-4 and TRBJ1-3, with D hard to call. CDR1 and CDR2 from the germline V gene are SGHNT and YYREEE (reference sequence). Between the trimmed V and J ends, which lost 0 bases and 0 bases, there was a span of 19 bases. The CDR3 loop spans 19 amino acids. The CDR3, as DNA: TGTGCCAGCAGCTTGGCGGGGAGGATGGACGGAAACTCTGGAAACACCATATATTTT. Translating gives CASSLAGRMDGNSGNTIYF. Supplemented by reference TRBV5-4 and TRBJ1-3, the full variable domain reads ETGVTQSPTHLIKTRGQQVTLRCSSQSGHNTVSWYQQALGQGPQFIFQYYREEENGRGNFPPRFSGLQFPNYSSELNVNALELDDSALYLCASSLAGRMDGNSGNTIYFGEGSWLTVV.

The chain employs TRBV19 and TRBJ2-7, with TRBD2 matching over 7 bases. Germline CDR1 LNHDA, CDR2 SQIVND (reference sequence). The CDR3 totals 14 residues. V lost 3 bases and J lost 3; bases outside the gene matches: 5. The chain's CDR3 is CASSIGGGIYEQYF. The CDR3 DNA reads as TGTGCCAGTAGTATTGGCGGGGGAATCTACGAGCAGTACTTC. The variable domain in full, with the rest retrieved from reference TRBV19 and TRBJ2-7, is DGGITQSPKYLFRKEGQNVTLSCEQNLNHDAMYWYRQDPGQGLRLIYYSQIVNDFQKGDIAEGYSVSREKKESFPLTVTSAQKNPTAFYLCASSIGGGIYEQYFGPGTRLTVT.

This rearrangement joins TRBV27 to TRBJ1-4; D remains ambiguous. In germline, CDR1 is MNHEY, CDR2 SMNVEV (reference sequence). This CDR3 is 12 amino acids long. V dropped 8 bases and J dropped 8 bases, with 12 bases sitting between them. CDR3 sequence: CASGSLQEKLFF. As DNA, the CDR3 is TGTGCCAGCGGGAGTTTGCAAGAAAAACTGTTTTTT.

V usage is TRBV6-1 and J usage is TRBJ1-5; 7 nucleotides match TRBD1. The germline V gene encodes CDR1 MNHNS and CDR2 SASEGT. The length of the CDR3 is 15 residues. V lost 3 bases, J lost 3 bases, and 5 bases stayed unmatched. The CDR3 spells CASSEMGQSNQPQHF. CDR3 bases: TGTGCCAGCAGTGAGATGGGACAGTCCAATCAGCCCCAGCATTTT.

This sequence joins TRBV29-1 and TRBJ2-3, with TRBD1 matching over 8 bases. Germline CDR1 reads SQVTM; CDR2 reads ANQGSEA. The CDR3 has 18 residues. V trimming: 1 base; J trimming: 5 bases; junction bases outside the gene matches: 17. CDR3 in amino acids: CSVEGLPADRERGDTQYF. The CDR3, as DNA: TGCAGCGTTGAAGGACTACCAGCGGACAGGGAGCGAGGAGATACGCAGTATTTT.

This clone showed up just once. The DNA of the CDR3 is TGTGCCAGCGCAGGGGAGACTGAAGCTTTCTTT. Amino acids: CASAGETEAFF. J is TRBJ1-1 and V is TRBV28; TRBD1 is a possible D gene (6 bases). The V end was cut by 8 bases, the J end by 5 bases, with 9 bases between. The CDR3 is made up of 11 amino acids. The germline CDR1 and CDR2 sequences are MDHEN and SYDVKM.

This clone was counted a single time. The V and J genes are TRBV27 and TRBJ1-4, with a possible D match to TRBD1 (5 bases). With 3 bases removed from V and 5 bases from J, the gap between germline ends came to 13 bases. The CDR3 has 15 amino acids. Per germline, CDR1 MNHEY and CDR2 SMNVEV (reference sequence). CDR3 nucleotide sequence: TGTGCCAGCAGTTTTGGCAGGGAAGGGAATGAAAAACTGTTTTTT. Its protein is CASSFGREGNEKLFF. The entire variable domain, with the rest obtained from reference TRBV27 and TRBJ1-4, is as follows: EAQVTQNPRYLITVTGKKLTVTCSQNMNHEYMSWYRQDPGLGLRQIYYSMNVEVTDKGDVPEGYKVSRKEKRNFPLILESPSPNQTSLYFCASSFGREGNEKLFFGSGTQLSVL.

This clone was detected only a few times. The rearrangement links TRBV2 to TRBJ2-5; 12 bases are shared with TRBD2. Germline V gene data show CDR1 as SNHLY and CDR2 as FYNNEI. This CDR3 spans 16 amino acids. Losses at the gene ends were 5 bases for V and 2 bases for J; bases not matched to a gene: 6. The CDR3 loop reads CASSTGLAGWQETQYF. CDR3 bases: TGTGCCAGCAGTACAGGACTAGCGGGATGGCAAGAGACCCAGTACTTC.

J is TRBJ2-3 and V is TRBV7-8, with 11 bases fitting TRBD2. Trimming cost V 5 bases and J 3 bases; bases outside gene matches: 10. CDR3 length: 17 residues. CDR1 and CDR2 (germline): SGHVS, FQNEAQ. CDR3 protein: CASSVPGLAERTDTQYF. The CDR3 DNA reads TGTGCCAGCAGCGTACCGGGACTAGCGGAAAGAACAGATACGCAGTATTTT.

This rearrangement joins TRBV9 to TRBJ1-1; TRBD1 matches at 9 bases. The CDR3 runs to 15 residues. Per the germline V gene, CDR1 is SGDLS and CDR2 is YYNGEE. The V and J ends lost 4 bases and 2 bases, in that order; junction bases with no gene match: 6. This CDR3 is CASSSDRGANTEAFF. The CDR3, as DNA: TGTGCCAGCAGCTCAGACAGGGGGGCCAACACTGAAGCTTTCTTT.

The chain recombines TRBV9 with TRBJ1-1, with D unresolved. V was trimmed by 0 bases and J by 1 base, leaving 7 bases between them. Germline values: CDR1 SGDLS, CDR2 YYNGEE. The CDR3 extends over 14 amino acids. This CDR3 is CASSVDGRNTEAFF. CDR3 nucleotides: TGTGCCAGCAGCGTAGATGGGAGGAACACTGAAGCTTTCTTT.

The chain uses TRBV2 and TRBJ1-2, with 7 bases lining up with TRBD1. This CDR3 comprises 14 residues. J was trimmed by 9 bases and V by 6 bases; bases with no gene match: 13. Germline V CDR1 and CDR2: SNHLY, FYNNEI. The CDR3 nucleotides read TGTGCCAGCAGGGACAGGTTTTCCAACAACCGCTACACCTTC. It encodes CASRDRFSNNRYTF. The full variable domain, completed using reference TRBV2 and TRBJ1-2, is EPEVTQTPSHQVTQMGQEVILRCVPISNHLYFYWYRQILGQKVEFLVSFYNNEISEKSEIFDDQFSVERPDGSNFTLKIRSTKLEDSAMYFCASRDRFSNNRYTFGSGTRLTVV.

This clone was seen once. V gene TRBV11-2 combines with J gene TRBJ2-7, with TRBD2 matching over 7 bases. The CDR3 totals 16 residues. V lost 7 bases and J lost 4; bases outside the gene matches: 16. The V gene's germline CDR1 is SGHAT and CDR2 FQNNGV. The CDR3 DNA is TGTGCCAGCACCCTGGGAGCGGGGCCCCCTCGGTACGAGCAGTACTTC. Translation gives CASTLGAGPPRYEQYF.

The CDR3 DNA reads as TGCGCCAGCAGCCAAGACCCAGCGGGGGTTCAAGAGACCCAGTACTTC. Amino acid sequence: CASSQDPAGVQETQYF. The chain recombines TRBV4-1 with TRBJ2-5; 8 bases fit TRBD2. The V and J ends lost 0 bases and 2 bases, in that order; junction bases with no gene match: 5. Germline values: CDR1 MGHRA, CDR2 YSYEKL. There are 16 residues in the CDR3.